This T cell receptor beta chain appears in the sequencing data of a study of glioma-infiltrating T cells. This clonotype was observed at least ten times. What it recognizes is unknown. CDR1 and CDR2 from the germline V gene are SGHTA and FQGTGA. V trimming: 5 bases; J trimming: 6 bases; junction bases outside the gene matches: 4. The CDR3 length is 12 residues. Overall study results and limits: Tissue-blood divergence was below expectation in non-neoplastic patients, above in gliomas.

Using RNA template, CDR3s of TCR alpha and beta were amplified with iRepertoire arm-PCR. One-step reverse transcription and amplification started from approximately 100-400 ng of tissue mRNA or PBMC total RNA. TCRdb processed the multiplex PCR reads anew with MiXCR; each CDR3 protein has one entry. The data show approximately 120,000 distinct CDR3 sequences, with 20% to 25% seen just once and 12% to 15% held by the top ten. The rearrangement uses TRBV7-3 and TRBJ2-7, with 7 bases lining up with TRBD1. The origin of this receptor is a human donor with low-grade glioma or glioblastoma, undergoing nonglioma brain surgery, or in good health (not recorded which). Sequenced input: glioma tissue, nonneoplastic brain tissue, or PBMCs (not recorded which). The CDR3: CASSLRQGEQYF. The CDR3 bases are TGTGCCAGCAGCCTCCGACAGGGCGAGCAGTACTTC. The whole variable domain, remainder taken from reference TRBV7-3 and TRBJ2-7, is GAGVSQTPSNKVTEKGKYVELRCDPISGHTALYWYRQSLGQGPEFLIYFQGTGAADDSGLPNDRFFAVRPEGSVSTLKIQRTERGDSAVYLCASSLRQGEQYFGPGTRLTVT.